This T cell receptor beta chain was recovered during a study of blood T cell repertoires in COVID-19. Study at large: PBMCs, B-cell-depleted T cells, or T cells were the source of the cDNA or gDNA that made up the material.

Original processing notes: Cell counts per sample came from amplifying reference gene primers. Repertoires were generated with immunoSEQ multiplex PCR, while TCRdb's copy carries only in-frame clones and drops some. The V and J calls and clone size were taken over from that table, and D and trimming were inferred from the DNA. The sample holds roughly 150,000 clones, roughly nine tenths seen once. Sequenced sample: peripheral blood. The receptor was derived from a human donor in a cohort sampled during active COVID-19.

CDR3 coding DNA: TGCGCCAGCAGCCCCGGACTAGCGGGAGTTGGAGATACGCAGTATTTT. It yields the protein CASSPGLAGVGDTQYF. The V and J genes are TRBV5-1 and TRBJ2-3, with TRBD2 identical over 13 bases. V lost 4 bases and J lost 5; bases outside the gene matches: 7. Germline-derived CDR1 and CDR2 are SGHRS and YFSETQ. The length of the CDR3 is 16 residues.